This entry features one TCR beta chain sequence. With only one base between it and a far larger clone, this is likely a read error. Indicated treatment: 15 Gy SBRT to primary tumor, nephrectomy 4 weeks later. Using immunoSEQ multiplex PCR, the repertoire was profiled, and TCRdb retains in-frame clones only, with some absent. This sample yields 4,700 or so clones, of which less than 65% are seen a single time; around half belongs to the top ten. This entry is derived from a study of radiation and T cells in renal cell carcinoma. CDR1 and CDR2 (germline): SGHRS, YFSETQ. V lost 0 bases to trimming and J lost 7 bases, with 8 bases between them. This CDR3 spans 13 amino acids.

V gene TRBV5-1 combines with J gene TRBJ1-5; D not certain. The starting material was tumor tissue, obtained from a patient whose treatment included radiotherapy and nephrectomy. The receptor was derived from a man aged 55 to 70 with renal cell carcinoma. This CDR3 is CASSLGVIQPQHF. The CDR3 DNA follows: TGCGCCAGCAGCTTGGGTGTCATCCAGCCCCAGCATTTT.